These T cell receptor beta chains were read from a single sample in a study of vaccination and CD4 T cells after COVID-19. MiXCR was run by TCRdb on the PCR reads, yielding one entry per CDR3 protein. Of approximately 11,000 distinct CDR3 sequences in the sample, 69% are singletons; the top ten hold about a tenth. For these TCRs, the target antigens are not known. Source material: CD4+ T cells from blood, cultured in vitro. These receptors were taken from a human donor who had recovered from COVID-19. Each CDR3 is given with its conserved first and last residue. A D gene is named only where the DNA matches it firmly. A clone size is listed for some rows: how often the clone was seen (once, few, many), or a class if it is expanded.

J: TRBJ1-1
size: few
D: .
V: TRBV7-8
CDR3: CASSSGLGRAFF
DNA: TGTGCCAGCAGCTCGGGACTAGGACGGGCTTTCTTT

J: TRBJ1-5
size: .
D: TRBD1
V: TRBV15
CDR3: CATSRVRDRQNQPQHF
DNA: TGTGCCACCAGCAGAGTCCGGGACAGGCAGAATCAGCCCCAGCATTTT

J: TRBJ1-1
size: .
D: .
V: TRBV7-8
CDR3: CASSFNVNTEAFF
DNA: TGTGCCAGCAGCTTTAATGTGAACACTGAAGCTTTCTTT

J: TRBJ1-2
size: .
D: .
V: TRBV20-1
CDR3: CSARDGQAIYGYTF
DNA: TGCAGTGCTAGAGATGGGCAGGCCATATATGGCTACACCTTC

J: TRBJ2-2
size: .
D: .
V: TRBV5-5
CDR3: CASSPRRALGGELFF
DNA: TGTGCCAGCAGCCCTCGCAGGGCCCTGGGCGGGGAGCTGTTTTTT

J: TRBJ2-3
size: once
D: TRBD2
V: TRBV14
CDR3: CASSQDGTKSDTQYF
DNA: TGTGCCAGCAGCCAAGACGGGACTAAGTCAGATACGCAGTATTTT

J: TRBJ1-6
size: few
D: .
V: TRBV6-5
CDR3: CASSYLVDSPLHF
DNA: TGTGCCAGCAGTTATTTGGTGGATTCACCCCTCCACTTT

J: TRBJ2-1
size: few
D: .
V: TRBV28
CDR3: CASSLIGQKLGEQFF
DNA: TGTGCCAGCAGTTTAATCGGGCAGAAGCTCGGTGAGCAGTTCTTC

J: TRBJ1-5
size: .
D: .
V: TRBV6-1
CDR3: CASKLTSNQPQHF
DNA: TGTGCCAGCAAATTGACGAGCAATCAGCCCCAGCATTTT

J: TRBJ1-1
size: .
D: TRBD1
V: TRBV9
CDR3: CASSVGDRRNTEAFF
DNA: TGTGCCAGCAGCGTAGGGGACAGGAGAAACACTGAAGCTTTCTTT

J: TRBJ1-6
size: .
D: .
V: TRBV27
CDR3: CASSFEAGRKNSPLHF
DNA: TGTGCCAGCAGTTTCGAGGCGGGACGAAAGAATTCACCCCTCCACTTT

J: TRBJ1-1
size: .
D: .
V: TRBV20-1
CDR3: CSAIHRAPNTEAFF
DNA: TGCAGTGCTATACACCGGGCTCCGAACACTGAAGCTTTCTTT

J: TRBJ2-2
size: .
D: .
V: TRBV7-9
CDR3: CASSTSQTGELFF
DNA: TGTGCCAGCAGCACTAGCCAGACCGGGGAGCTGTTTTTT

J: TRBJ1-6
size: .
D: TRBD1
V: TRBV27
CDR3: CASSSYGTGDNSPLHF
DNA: TGTGCCAGCAGTTCCTACGGGACAGGGGATAATTCACCCCTCCACTTT

J: TRBJ2-7
size: .
D: TRBD1
V: TRBV6-2/TRBV6-3
CDR3: CASSYSISRDRGYSYEQYF
DNA: TGTGCCAGCAGTTACTCGATTTCCCGGGACAGGGGGTATTCCTACGAGCAGTACTTC

J: TRBJ2-2
size: .
D: .
V: TRBV6-1
CDR3: CASTGGPSTTGELFF
DNA: TGTGCCAGCACCGGCGGCCCATCAACCACCGGGGAGCTGTTTTTT

J: TRBJ1-1
size: .
D: .
V: TRBV11-2
CDR3: CASSLEGHRFEAFF
DNA: TGTGCCAGCAGCTTAGAGGGACATCGGTTTGAAGCTTTCTTT

J: TRBJ1-2
size: .
D: .
V: TRBV4-2
CDR3: CASSQDLVSSTTNYGYTF
DNA: TGTGCCAGCAGCCAAGATCTAGTAAGCAGTACAACTAACTATGGCTACACCTTC

J: TRBJ1-1
size: few
D: .
V: TRBV19
CDR3: CASKPGSVSGEAFF
DNA: TGTGCCAGTAAACCAGGGAGTGTTAGTGGTGAAGCTTTCTTT

J: TRBJ2-3
size: medium-sized
D: TRBD2
V: TRBV6-2/TRBV6-3
CDR3: CASRSTSGGEYF
DNA: TGTGCCAGCAGATCAACTAGCGGGGGGGAGTATTTT

J: TRBJ2-1
size: .
D: TRBD2
V: TRBV11-1
CDR3: CASSSGLADYNEQFF
DNA: TGTGCCAGCAGCTCGGGACTAGCGGACTACAATGAGCAGTTCTTC